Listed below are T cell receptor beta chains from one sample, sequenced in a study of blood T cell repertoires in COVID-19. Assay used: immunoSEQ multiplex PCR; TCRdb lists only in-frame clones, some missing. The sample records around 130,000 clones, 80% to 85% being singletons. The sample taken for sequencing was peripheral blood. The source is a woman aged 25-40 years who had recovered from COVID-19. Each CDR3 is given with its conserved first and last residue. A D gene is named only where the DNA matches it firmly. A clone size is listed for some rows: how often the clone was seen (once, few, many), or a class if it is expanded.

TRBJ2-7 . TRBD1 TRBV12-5 CASGLALKGQGEGKQYF TGTGCTAGTGGTCTTGCACTGAAAGGACAGGGGGAAGGAAAGCAGTACTTC
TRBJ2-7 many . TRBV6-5 CASSQTANAWEQYF TGTGCCAGCAGTCAGACAGCTAATGCTTGGGAGCAGTACTTC
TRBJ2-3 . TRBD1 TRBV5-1 CASSLVAGGRSTDTQYF TGCGCCAGCAGCTTGGTCGCAGGGGGCAGAAGCACAGATACGCAGTATTTT
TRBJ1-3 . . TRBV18 CASSPQSSGNTIYF TGTGCCAGCTCACCACAGAGCTCTGGAAACACCATATATTTT
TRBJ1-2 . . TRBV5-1 CASSLGHYSYGYTF TGCGCCAGCAGCTTGGGCCACTACTCCTATGGCTACACCTTC
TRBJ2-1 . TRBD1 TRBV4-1 CASSQVGQLIYGSYNEQFF TGCGCCAGCAGCCAAGTGGGACAGCTCATTTATGGCTCCTACAATGAGCAGTTCTTC
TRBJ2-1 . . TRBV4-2 CASSQGQGQAEQFF TGTGCCAGCAGCCAAGGGCAGGGCCAGGCGGAGCAGTTCTTC
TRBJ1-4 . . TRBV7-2 CASSSIGWTTGGNEKLFF TGTGCCAGCAGCTCGATAGGATGGACTACTGGGGGTAATGAAAAACTGTTTTTT
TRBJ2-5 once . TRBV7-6 CASRRNRGGGQETQYF TGTGCCAGCAGGCGAAACAGGGGTGGGGGGCAAGAGACCCAGTACTTC
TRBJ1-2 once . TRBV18 CASSPTEGDGYTF TGTGCCAGCTCTCCCACGGAAGGAGATGGCTACACCTTC
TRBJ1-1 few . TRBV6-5 CATQGQGNTEAFF TGTGCCACCCAGGGACAAGGGAACACTGAAGCTTTCTTT
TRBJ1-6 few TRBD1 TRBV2 CASRGMQGVINSPLHF TGTGCCAGCAGGGGCATGCAGGGGGTTATTAATTCACCCCTCCACTTT
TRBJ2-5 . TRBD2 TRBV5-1 CASRPLAGGRVETQYF TGCGCCAGCAGGCCGTTAGCGGGAGGTCGGGTGGAGACCCAGTACTTC
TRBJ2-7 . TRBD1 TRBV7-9 CASSAQGRSYEQYF TGTGCCAGCAGCGCACAGGGGAGATCCTACGAGCAGTACTTC
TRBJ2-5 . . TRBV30 CAWSPRQRYQETQYF TGTGCCTGGAGTCCGAGACAGAGGTACCAAGAGACCCAGTACTTC
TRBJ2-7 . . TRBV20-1 CSATRDNKNFF TGCAGTGCTACCCGGGACAACAAAAACTTCTTC